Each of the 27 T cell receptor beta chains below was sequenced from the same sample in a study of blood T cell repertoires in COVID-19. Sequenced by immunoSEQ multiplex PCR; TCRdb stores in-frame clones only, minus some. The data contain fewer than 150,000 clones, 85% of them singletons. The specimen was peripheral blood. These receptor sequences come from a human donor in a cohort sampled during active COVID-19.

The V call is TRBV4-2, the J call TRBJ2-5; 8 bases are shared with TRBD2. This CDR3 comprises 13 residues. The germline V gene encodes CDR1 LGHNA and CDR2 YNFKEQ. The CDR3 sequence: CASGGPEGETQYF. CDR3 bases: TGTGCGTCGGGGGGGCCAGAAGGAGAGACCCAGTACTTC.

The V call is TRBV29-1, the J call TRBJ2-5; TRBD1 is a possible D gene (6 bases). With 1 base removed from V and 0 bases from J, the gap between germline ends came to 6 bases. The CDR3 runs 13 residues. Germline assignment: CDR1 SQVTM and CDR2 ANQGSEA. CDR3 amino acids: CSVEGTDQETQYF. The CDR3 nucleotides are TGCAGCGTTGAAGGGACAGACCAAGAGACCCAGTACTTC.

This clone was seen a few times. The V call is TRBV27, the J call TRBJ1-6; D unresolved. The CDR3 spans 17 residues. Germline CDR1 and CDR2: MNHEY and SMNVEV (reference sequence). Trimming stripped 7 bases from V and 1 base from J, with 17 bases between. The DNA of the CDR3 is TGTGCCAGCACCGCTCGGAGGAGTACTTCCTATAATTCACCCCTCCACTTT. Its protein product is CASTARRSTSYNSPLHF.

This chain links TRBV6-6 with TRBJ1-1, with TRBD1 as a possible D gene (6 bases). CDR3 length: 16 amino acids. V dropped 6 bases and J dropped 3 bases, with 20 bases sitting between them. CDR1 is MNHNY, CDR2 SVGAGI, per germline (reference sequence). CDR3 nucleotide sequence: TGTGCCAGCAGCCGTTTACGGGGGGCAGGGGACACTGAAGCTTTCTTT. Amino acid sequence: CASSRLRGAGDTEAFF.

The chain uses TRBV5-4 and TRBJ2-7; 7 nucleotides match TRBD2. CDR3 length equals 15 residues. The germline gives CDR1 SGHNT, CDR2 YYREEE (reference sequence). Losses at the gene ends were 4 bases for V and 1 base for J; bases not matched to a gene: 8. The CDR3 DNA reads TGTGCCAGCAGCCCGCCGGGACTACCTTCCTACGAGCAGTACTTC. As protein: CASSPPGLPSYEQYF.

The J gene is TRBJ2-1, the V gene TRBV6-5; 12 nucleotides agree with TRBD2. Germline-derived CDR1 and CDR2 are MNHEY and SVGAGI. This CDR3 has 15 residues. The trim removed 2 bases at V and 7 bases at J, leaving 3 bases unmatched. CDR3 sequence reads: CASSYKTSGGNEQFF. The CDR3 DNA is TGTGCCAGCAGTTACAAGACTAGCGGGGGTAATGAGCAGTTCTTC.

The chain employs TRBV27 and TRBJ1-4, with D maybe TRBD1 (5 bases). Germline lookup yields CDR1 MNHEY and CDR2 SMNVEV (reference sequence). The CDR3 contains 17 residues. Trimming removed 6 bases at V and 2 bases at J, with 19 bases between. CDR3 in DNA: TGTGCCAGCAGCCCATGGGGGGTAGGCGGGACTAATGAAAAACTGTTTTTT. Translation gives CASSPWGVGGTNEKLFF.

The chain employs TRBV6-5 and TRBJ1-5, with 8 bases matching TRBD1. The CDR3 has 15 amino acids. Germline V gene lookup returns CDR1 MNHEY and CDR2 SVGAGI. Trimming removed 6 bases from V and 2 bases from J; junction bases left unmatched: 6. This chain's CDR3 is CASRGGTGRNQPQHF. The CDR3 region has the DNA TGTGCCAGCAGAGGGGGGACAGGCCGCAATCAGCCCCAGCATTTT.

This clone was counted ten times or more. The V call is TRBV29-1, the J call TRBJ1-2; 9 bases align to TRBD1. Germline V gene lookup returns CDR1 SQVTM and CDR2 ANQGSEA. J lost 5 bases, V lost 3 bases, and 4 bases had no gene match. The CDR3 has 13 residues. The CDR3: CSVDLGQGYGYTF. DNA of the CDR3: TGCAGCGTTGACCTTGGACAGGGGTATGGCTACACCTTC.

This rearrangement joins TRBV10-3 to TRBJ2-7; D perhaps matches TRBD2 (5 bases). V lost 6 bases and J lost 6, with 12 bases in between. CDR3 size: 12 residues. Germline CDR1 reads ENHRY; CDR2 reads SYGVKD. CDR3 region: CAIRDSEVEQYF. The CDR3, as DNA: TGTGCCATCAGGGACTCGGAGGTCGAGCAGTACTTC.

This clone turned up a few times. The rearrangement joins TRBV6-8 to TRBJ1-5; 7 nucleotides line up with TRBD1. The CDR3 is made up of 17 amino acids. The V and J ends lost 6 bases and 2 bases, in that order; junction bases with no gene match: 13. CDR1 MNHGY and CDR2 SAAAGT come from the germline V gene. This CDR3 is CASSSRMTGFGNQPQHF. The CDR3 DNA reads TGTGCCAGCAGCAGTCGAATGACAGGGTTCGGCAATCAGCCCCAGCATTTT.

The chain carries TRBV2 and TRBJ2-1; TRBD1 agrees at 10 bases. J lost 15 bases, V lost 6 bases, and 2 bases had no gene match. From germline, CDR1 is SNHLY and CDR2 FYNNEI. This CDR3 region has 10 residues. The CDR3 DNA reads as TGTGCCAGCAGAGGGGACAGGGGGTTCTTC. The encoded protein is CASRGDRGFF.

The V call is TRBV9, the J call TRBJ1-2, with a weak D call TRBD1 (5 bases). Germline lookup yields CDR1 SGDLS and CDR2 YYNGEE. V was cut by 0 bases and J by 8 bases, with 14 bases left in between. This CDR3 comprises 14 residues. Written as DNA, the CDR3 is TGTGCCAGCAGCGTAGTCGGGGGACGTACGGGCTACACCTTC. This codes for CASSVVGGRTGYTF.

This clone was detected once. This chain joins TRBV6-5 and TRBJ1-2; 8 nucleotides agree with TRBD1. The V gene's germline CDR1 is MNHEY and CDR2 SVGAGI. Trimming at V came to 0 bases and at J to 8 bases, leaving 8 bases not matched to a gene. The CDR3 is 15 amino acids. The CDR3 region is CASSYSGLGTGGYTF. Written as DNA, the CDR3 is TGTGCCAGCAGTTACTCGGGTCTAGGGACAGGAGGCTACACCTTC.

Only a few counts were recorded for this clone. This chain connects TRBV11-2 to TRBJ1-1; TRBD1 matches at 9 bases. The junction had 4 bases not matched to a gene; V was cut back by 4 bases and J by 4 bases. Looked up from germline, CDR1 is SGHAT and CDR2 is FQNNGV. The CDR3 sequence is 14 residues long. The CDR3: CASSWTGATTEAFF. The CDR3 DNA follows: TGTGCCAGCAGCTGGACAGGGGCGACCACTGAAGCTTTCTTT.

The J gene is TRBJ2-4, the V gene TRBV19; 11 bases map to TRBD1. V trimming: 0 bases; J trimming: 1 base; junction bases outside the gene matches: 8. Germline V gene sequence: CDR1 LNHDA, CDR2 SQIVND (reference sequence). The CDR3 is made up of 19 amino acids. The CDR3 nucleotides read TGTGCCAGTAGTATAGATCTGCCTGGGACAGGGGGTGCCAAAAACATTCAGTACTTC. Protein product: CASSIDLPGTGGAKNIQYF.

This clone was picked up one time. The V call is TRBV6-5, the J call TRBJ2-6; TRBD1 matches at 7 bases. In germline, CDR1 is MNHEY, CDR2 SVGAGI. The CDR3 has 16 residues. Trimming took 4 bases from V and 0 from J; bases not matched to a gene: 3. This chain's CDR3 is CASSWDSLSGANVLTF. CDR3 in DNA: TGTGCCAGCAGTTGGGACAGCCTCTCTGGGGCCAACGTCCTGACTTTC.

The CDR3 sequence: CASSFPGGTEAFF. The CDR3 region has the DNA TGTGCCAGCAGTTTCCCGGGGGGCACTGAAGCTTTCTTT. The chain carries TRBV5-5 and TRBJ1-1; tentatively, D is TRBD1 (5 bases). Germline V gives CDR1 SGHKS, CDR2 YYEKEE (reference sequence). V lost 5 bases to trimming and J lost 4 bases, with 12 bases between them. The CDR3 extends over 13 amino acids.

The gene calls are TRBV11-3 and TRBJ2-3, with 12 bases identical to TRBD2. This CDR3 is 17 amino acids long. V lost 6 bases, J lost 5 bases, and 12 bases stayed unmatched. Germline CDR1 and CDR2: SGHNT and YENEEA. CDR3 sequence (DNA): TGTGCCAGCAGTCAGGGGGCCCCGGGACTAGCGGGAGATACGCAGTATTTT. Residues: CASSQGAPGLAGDTQYF.

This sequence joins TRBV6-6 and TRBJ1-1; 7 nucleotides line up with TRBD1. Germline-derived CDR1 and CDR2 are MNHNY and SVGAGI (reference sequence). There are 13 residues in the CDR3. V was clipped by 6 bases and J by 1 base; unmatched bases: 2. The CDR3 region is CASRDRENTEAFF. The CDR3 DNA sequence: TGTGCCAGCAGAGACAGGGAGAACACTGAAGCTTTCTTT.

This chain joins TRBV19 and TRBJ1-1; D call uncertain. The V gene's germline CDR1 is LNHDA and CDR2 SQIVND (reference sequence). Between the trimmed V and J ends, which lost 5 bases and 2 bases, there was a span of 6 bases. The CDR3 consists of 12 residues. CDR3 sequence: CASSEQNTEAFF. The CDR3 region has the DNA TGTGCCAGTAGTGAGCAAAACACTGAAGCTTTCTTT.

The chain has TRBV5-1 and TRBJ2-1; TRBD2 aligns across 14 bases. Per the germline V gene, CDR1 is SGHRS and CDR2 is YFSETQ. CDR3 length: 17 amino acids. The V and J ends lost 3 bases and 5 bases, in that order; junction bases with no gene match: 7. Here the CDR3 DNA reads TGCGCCAGCAGCTCCCGGGGGGGACTAGCGGGAGACAATGAGCAGTTCTTC. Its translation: CASSSRGGLAGDNEQFF.

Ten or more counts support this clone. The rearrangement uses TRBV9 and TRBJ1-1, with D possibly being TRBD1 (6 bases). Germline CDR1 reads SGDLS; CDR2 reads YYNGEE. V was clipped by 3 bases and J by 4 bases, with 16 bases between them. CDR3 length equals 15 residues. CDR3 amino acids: CASSAQAGGATEAFF. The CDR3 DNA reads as TGTGCCAGCAGCGCCCAGGCGGGGGGGGCCACTGAAGCTTTCTTT.

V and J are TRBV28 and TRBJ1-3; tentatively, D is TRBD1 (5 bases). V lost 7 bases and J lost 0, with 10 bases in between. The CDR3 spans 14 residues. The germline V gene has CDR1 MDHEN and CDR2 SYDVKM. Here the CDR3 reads CASNRGSSGNTIYF. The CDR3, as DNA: TGTGCCAGCAACCGGGGGAGCTCTGGAAACACCATATATTTT.

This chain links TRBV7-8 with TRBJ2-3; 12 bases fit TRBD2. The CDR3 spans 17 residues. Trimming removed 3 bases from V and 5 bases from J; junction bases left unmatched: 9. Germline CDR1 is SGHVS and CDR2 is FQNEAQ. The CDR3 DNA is TGTGCCAGCAGCTTCACACCTAGCGGGGGGGCCGGAGATACGCAGTATTTT. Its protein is CASSFTPSGGAGDTQYF.

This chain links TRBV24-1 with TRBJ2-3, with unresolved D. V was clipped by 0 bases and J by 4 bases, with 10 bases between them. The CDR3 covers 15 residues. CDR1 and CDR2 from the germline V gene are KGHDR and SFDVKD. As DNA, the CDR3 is TGTGCCACCAGTGATTTGAACCTAGAGGCAGATACGCAGTATTTT. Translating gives CATSDLNLEADTQYF.

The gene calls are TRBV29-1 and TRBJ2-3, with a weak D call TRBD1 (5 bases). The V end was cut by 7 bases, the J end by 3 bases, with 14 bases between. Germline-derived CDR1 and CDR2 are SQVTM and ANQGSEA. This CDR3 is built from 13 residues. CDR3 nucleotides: TGCAGCGCCTTGCCGCCAGGGACAGATACGCAGTATTTT. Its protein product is CSALPPGTDTQYF.